Below are 12 T cell receptor beta chains sequenced from a single sample in a study of shared clonotypes between healthy human individuals. Some clones are missing from TCRdb's copy, which holds only in-frame ones; the method was immunoSEQ multiplex PCR. The sample has approximately 480,000 clones; 60% to 80% are singletons. The sample was PBMCs. The receptors shown here come from a woman aged 40 to 55 in good health. Some clones in this sample may be carry-over from other donors' samples.

The gene calls are TRBV7-2 and TRBJ1-2; no definite D call. Germline V gene data show CDR1 as SGHTA and CDR2 as FQGNSA. V was clipped by 1 base and J by 4 bases, with 10 bases between them. The CDR3 is made up of 14 amino acids. CDR3 in DNA: TGTGCCAGCAGCTTAGAATTAGAACTCTATGGCTACACCTTC. This gives the protein CASSLELELYGYTF.

The chain carries TRBV4-2 and TRBJ2-1; D may be TRBD2 (6 bases). V was shortened by 6 bases and J by 6 bases, with 18 bases between the two germline ends. CDR1 is LGHNA and CDR2 is YNFKEQ in the germline V gene. The CDR3 contains 15 residues. This chain's CDR3 is CASRPEGRSPNEQFF. DNA for the CDR3: TGTGCCAGCAGGCCCGAGGGGAGGAGTCCCAATGAGCAGTTCTTC.

The rearrangement joins TRBV29-1 to TRBJ2-3; 8 nucleotides align to TRBD2. CDR1 and CDR2 (germline): SQVTM, ANQGSEA. Trimming cost V 7 bases and J 2 bases; bases outside gene matches: 5. The CDR3 runs to 13 residues. The CDR3 here is CSGLATSTDTQYF. The CDR3 region has the DNA TGCAGCGGACTAGCGACATCCACAGATACGCAGTATTTT.

The chain combines TRBV30 with TRBJ1-1; no firm D call. This CDR3 contains 14 residues. Germline V CDR1 and CDR2: GTSNPN, SVGIG (reference sequence). The V and J ends lost 0 bases and 1 base respectively, with 9 bases between them. CDR3 residues: CAWSVLSGNTEAFF. The CDR3 DNA sequence: TGTGCCTGGAGTGTACTATCTGGGAACACTGAAGCTTTCTTT.

This chain joins TRBV28 and TRBJ2-6, with D possibly being TRBD2 (6 bases). Germline CDR1 and CDR2: MDHEN and SYDVKM. CDR3 size: 14 residues. V lost 6 bases, J lost 1 base, and 7 bases lay in between. In DNA, the CDR3 is TGTGCCAGCAGGGAGGGATCTGGGGCCAACGTCCTGACTTTC. Protein: CASREGSGANVLTF.

The table lists this clone with a count of one. Given a much more abundant clone one base away, this may be a read error. Other DNA sequences from this sample encode an identical CDR3 as well. The chain links TRBV30 to TRBJ1-2, with D maybe TRBD1 (5 bases). CDR1 is GTSNPN, CDR2 SVGIG, per germline (reference sequence). The CDR3 extends over 11 amino acids. The CDR3 nucleotides are TGCGCCTGGAGTCAGGGATCCGGCTACACCTTC. It is translated as CAWSQGSGYTF. Full variable domain (rest looked up from reference TRBV30 and TRBJ1-2): SQTIHQWPATLVQPVGSPLSLECTVEGTSNPNLYWYRQAAGRGLQLLFYSVGIGQISSEVPQNLSASRPQDRQFILSSKKLLLSDSGFYLCAWSQGSGYTFGSGTRLTVV.

The CDR3 DNA reads as TGCAGCGTTGAATCGGGGGACAGGGGAGCCTATGGCTACACCTTC. Translating it yields CSVESGDRGAYGYTF. The rearrangement uses TRBV29-1 and TRBJ1-2, with TRBD1 matching over 10 bases. There are 15 residues in the CDR3. The J segment lost 4 bases and the V segment lost 2 bases, leaving 7 bases of the junction unmatched. Germline CDR1 and CDR2: SQVTM and ANQGSEA.

V and J are TRBV4-1 and TRBJ1-5; D is unresolved. Germline values: CDR1 MGHRA, CDR2 YSYEKL. This CDR3 has 12 amino acids. V dropped 1 base and J dropped 7 bases, with 5 bases sitting between them. The CDR3 loop is CASSQGRQPQHF. The DNA for the CDR3 is TGCGCCAGCAGCCAAGGACGGCAGCCCCAGCATTTT.

The chain links TRBV11-2 to TRBJ2-7, with D uncertain. CDR3 length: 12 amino acids. With 5 bases removed from V and 3 bases from J, the gap between germline ends came to 8 bases. Per the germline V gene, CDR1 is SGHAT and CDR2 is FQNNGV. The CDR3, as DNA: TGTGCCAGCAGCCCCGATCGCTACGAGCAGTACTTC. This gives the protein CASSPDRYEQYF.

This chain joins TRBV9 and TRBJ1-3; D remains unclear. The length of the CDR3 is 15 residues. Trimming shortened V by 0 bases and J by 0 bases, and 7 bases separated the two germline ends. Per germline, CDR1 SGDLS and CDR2 YYNGEE. DNA for the CDR3: TGTGCCAGCAGCGTAGCCGGTAGCTCTGGAAACACCATATATTTT. Encoded protein: CASSVAGSSGNTIYF.

The rearrangement uses TRBV9 and TRBJ1-1, with D uncertain. The germline gives CDR1 SGDLS, CDR2 YYNGEE. CDR3 length: 18 amino acids. The V gene lost 0 bases and the J gene lost 0 bases, with 18 bases spanning the gap. CDR3 amino acids: CASSVGAGHTVLNTEAFF. The CDR3 DNA sequence: TGTGCCAGCAGCGTAGGGGCCGGGCACACAGTATTGAACACTGAAGCTTTCTTT.

The table lists this clone with a few counts. This sequence joins TRBV7-2 and TRBJ2-3; 15 nucleotides agree with TRBD2. Trimming took 5 bases from V and 0 from J; bases not matched to a gene: 9. The length of the CDR3 is 19 residues. From germline, CDR1 is SGHTA and CDR2 FQGNSA. The CDR3 nucleotides are TGTGCCAGCAGCGCCCCCGGGACTAGCGGGAGGCTAAGCACAGATACGCAGTATTTT. Translated, it gives CASSAPGTSGRLSTDTQYF.